The rows below give T cell receptor beta chains drawn from one sample of a study of blood T cells in healthy people across ages. TCRdb redid the calling of the 5' RACE reads with MiXCR, one entry per CDR3 protein. Among 550,000 to 650,000 distinct CDR3 sequences listed, approximately 30% were seen once. Source material: blood. The receptors shown here come from an elderly woman in good health. Both conserved end residues are part of each CDR3. Fields, in order: CDR3 length, D gene, V gene, clone size, J gene, CDR3 protein, CDR3 DNA. A D gene is named only where the DNA matches it firmly. Not every row has a clone size; where given, it reads once, few, many or a size class.

>15|NA|TRBV20-1|NA|TRBJ2-3
CSARGWSGSTDTQYF
TGCAGTGCTAGAGGGTGGAGCGGCAGCACAGATACGCAGTATTTT
>14|TRBD1|TRBV20-1|NA|TRBJ1-1
CSAPWTGADTEAFF
TGCAGTGCTCCTTGGACAGGGGCCGACACTGAAGCTTTCTTT
>16|NA|TRBV5-1|few|TRBJ2-5
CASSSKMKPGWETQYF
TGCGCCAGCAGCTCGAAGATGAAGCCCGGTTGGGAGACCCAGTACTTC
>16|TRBD2|TRBV11-2|NA|TRBJ2-3
CASSFGGDISTDTQYF
TGTGCCAGCAGCTTCGGGGGGGACATTAGCACAGATACGCAGTATTTT
>14|TRBD2|TRBV5-1|many|TRBJ2-1
CASRALAGHNEQFF
TGCGCCAGCAGGGCACTAGCGGGTCACAATGAGCAGTTCTTC
>15|TRBD1|TRBV2|NA|TRBJ1-5
CASRGTGIRNQPQHF
TGTGCCAGCAGGGGGACAGGGATTCGCAATCAGCCCCAGCATTTT
>12|NA|TRBV7-2|many|TRBJ2-1
CASRYPGDEQFF
TGTGCCAGCAGGTATCCGGGGGATGAGCAGTTCTTC
>13|NA|TRBV27|many|TRBJ1-4
CASSLEVGEKLFF
TGTGCCAGCAGTTTAGAAGTCGGTGAAAAACTGTTTTTT
>14|TRBD1|TRBV7-8|many|TRBJ2-7
CASSLTGVDYEQYF
TGTGCCAGCAGCTTAACAGGGGTCGACTACGAGCAGTACTTC
>13|NA|TRBV14|NA|TRBJ2-3
CVSSQDLQAAQYF
TGTGTCAGCAGTCAAGATCTCCAAGCAGCGCAGTATTTT
>15|TRBD1|TRBV2|NA|TRBJ1-1
CVSSEMGQSYTEAFF
TGTGTCAGCAGTGAGATGGGACAGAGCTACACTGAAGCTTTCTTT
>16|TRBD1|TRBV20-1|many|TRBJ1-2
CSARDPVRTGVDGYTF
TGCAGTGCTAGAGACCCTGTTAGGACAGGGGTGGATGGCTACACCTTC
>14|NA|TRBV20-1|NA|TRBJ2-3
CSAAVLGGADTQYF
TGCAGTGCTGCGGTTTTGGGGGGAGCAGATACGCAGTATTTT
>15|NA|TRBV12-3/TRBV12-4|many|TRBJ1-2
CASSFAPTPNYGYTF
TGTGCCAGCAGCTTCGCCCCAACACCTAACTATGGCTACACCTTC
>16|NA|TRBV9|many|TRBJ2-1
CASSPHAGSSYNEQFF
TGTGCCAGCAGCCCCCATGCGGGGAGCTCCTACAATGAGCAGTTCTTC
>14|NA|TRBV7-2|NA|TRBJ1-2
CASSGETGSYGYTF
TGTGCCAGCAGCGGGGAGACAGGATCCTATGGCTACACCTTC
>14|NA|TRBV30|few|TRBJ1-2
CAWSIGGSNYGYTF
TGTGCCTGGAGTATCGGGGGCTCGAACTATGGCTACACCTTC
>17|TRBD1|TRBV4-2|many|TRBJ1-5
CASSQDAAGGRRQPQHF
TGTGCCAGCAGCCAAGATGCGGCAGGGGGTCGCCGTCAGCCCCAGCATTTT
>15|NA|TRBV9|many|TRBJ1-1
CASSPRQGMNTEAFF
TGTGCCAGCAGCCCTCGCCAGGGGATGAACACTGAAGCTTTCTTT
>16|NA|TRBV5-1|NA|TRBJ2-3
CASSLRHEVPTDTQYF
TGCGCCAGCAGCTTAAGGCATGAGGTCCCCACAGATACGCAGTATTTT
>17|TRBD2|TRBV5-6|NA|TRBJ2-7
CASSTGLAGGPLYEQYF
TGTGCCAGCAGCACGGGACTAGCGGGAGGGCCTCTTTACGAGCAGTACTTC
>15|TRBD1|TRBV20-1|NA|TRBJ1-1
CSAWIRDRGPTEAFF
TGCAGTGCGTGGATCCGGGACAGGGGACCCACTGAAGCTTTCTTT
>13|TRBD1|TRBV30|many|TRBJ2-7
CAWSPGQDIEQYF
TGTGCCTGGTCCCCGGGACAGGACATCGAGCAGTACTTC
>15|NA|TRBV4-1|NA|TRBJ1-2
CASSQESGSNYGYTF
TGCGCCAGCAGCCAAGAGTCGGGGTCTAACTATGGCTACACCTTC
>14|NA|TRBV25-1|many|TRBJ2-5
CASSEQRIQETQYF
TGTGCCAGCAGTGAACAACGGATACAAGAGACCCAGTACTTC
>15|NA|TRBV20-1|many|TRBJ2-7
CSARDSTGVNYEQYF
TGCAGTGCTAGAGATTCGACGGGGGTGAACTACGAGCAGTACTTC
>13|TRBD1|TRBV6-6|NA|TRBJ1-2
CASSVRDSPDGTF
TGTGCCAGCAGCGTGAGGGACAGCCCCGATGGCACCTTC
>14|NA|TRBV12-3/TRBV12-4|once|TRBJ2-3
CASSLSGFTDTQYF
TGTGCCAGCAGTTTAAGCGGGTTCACAGATACGCAGTATTTT
>18|TRBD1|TRBV6-5|NA|TRBJ1-5
CASSHLGTTGRIGQPQHF
TGTGCCAGCAGTCACTTAGGAACGACAGGGCGGATCGGTCAGCCCCAGCATTTT
>16|NA|TRBV27|NA|TRBJ2-7
CASSFSGPRWLYEQYF
TGTGCCAGCAGTTTTTCCGGACCGAGGTGGTTATACGAGCAGTACTTC
>15|TRBD1|TRBV4-1|few|TRBJ1-5
CASSQVTDRAQPQHF
TGCGCCAGCAGCCAAGTGACGGACAGGGCCCAGCCCCAGCATTTT
>16|NA|TRBV5-6|many|TRBJ1-5
CASSLNRGTGNQPQHF
TGTGCCAGCAGCTTGAATCGGGGAACAGGCAATCAGCCCCAGCATTTT
>16|TRBD1|TRBV20-1|NA|TRBJ2-3
CSARDLGQSVTDTQYF
TGCAGTGCTAGAGACCTGGGACAGTCGGTTACAGATACGCAGTATTTT
>13|NA|TRBV20-1|many|TRBJ2-4
CSAVGGTENIQYF
TGCAGTGCTGTAGGAGGGACGGAAAACATTCAGTACTTC
>14|TRBD1|TRBV5-6|many|TRBJ2-5
CASSLTGGTDEQYF
TGTGCCAGCAGCTTAACAGGGGGGACTGATGAGCAGTACTTC
>13|TRBD1|TRBV6-2/TRBV6-3|NA|TRBJ2-7
CAISTASGGEQYF
TGTGCCATCTCTACCGCCTCAGGGGGCGAGCAGTACTTC
>13|TRBD1|TRBV18|NA|TRBJ1-2
CASSRDRDGGYTF
TGTGCCAGCTCGCGGGACAGGGATGGTGGCTACACCTTC
>19|TRBD2|TRBV9|few|TRBJ2-2
CASSGGPLAGRSNTGELFF
TGTGCCAGCAGCGGAGGTCCGCTAGCGGGGCGTTCGAACACCGGGGAGCTGTTTTTT
>17|TRBD1|TRBV5-1|many|TRBJ2-6
CASSLAGQNPGANVLTF
TGCGCCAGCAGCTTGGCGGGACAGAACCCTGGGGCCAACGTCCTGACTTTC
>14|NA|TRBV9|few|TRBJ1-4
CASSERDISPKRFF
TGTGCCAGCAGCGAGCGGGACATAAGCCCGAAACGGTTTTTT
>13|TRBD1|TRBV20-1|NA|TRBJ1-6
CSALDRGRLPLHF
TGCAGTGCTCTCGACAGGGGTCGCCTCCCCCTCCACTTT
>14|NA|TRBV7-2|few|TRBJ2-5
CASSLPRTQEAQYF
TGTGCCAGCAGCTTACCCCGGACCCAAGAGGCCCAGTACTTC
>15|TRBD2|TRBV4-1|many|TRBJ2-3
CASSRTSGRTDTQYF
TGCGCCAGCAGCCGGACTAGCGGCCGCACAGATACGCAGTATTTT
>15|NA|TRBV19|NA|TRBJ1-6
CASSASGLRESPLHF
TGTGCCAGTAGTGCGTCCGGACTAAGGGAATCACCCCTCCACTTT
>14|NA|TRBV29-1|NA|TRBJ2-7
CSAAGRRSSYEQYF
TGCAGCGCCGCCGGTCGCAGGAGCTCCTACGAGCAGTACTTC
>16|TRBD1|TRBV24-1|NA|TRBJ2-2
CATAGTGVTNTGELFF
TGTGCCACCGCCGGGACAGGAGTTACGAACACCGGGGAGCTGTTTTTT
>15|NA|TRBV18|few|TRBJ1-1
CASSPKKQGDTEAFF
TGTGCCAGCTCACCAAAGAAACAGGGAGACACTGAAGCTTTCTTT
>15|TRBD2|TRBV9|NA|TRBJ2-5
CASSPRLAGYETQYF
TGTGCCAGCAGCCCCAGACTAGCGGGGTATGAGACCCAGTACTTC
>14|TRBD1|TRBV20-1|few|TRBJ1-1
CSARDHRGRAEAFF
TGCAGTGCTAGGGATCACAGGGGTAGAGCTGAAGCTTTCTTT
>14|TRBD2|TRBV20-1|many|TRBJ2-1
CSAKSGVPYNEQFF
TGCAGTGCTAAAAGCGGGGTACCCTACAATGAGCAGTTCTTC
>15|TRBD1|TRBV20-1|many|TRBJ1-6
CSARATGNSNSPLHF
TGCAGTGCTAGGGCGACAGGGAATAGTAATTCACCCCTCCACTTT
>13|TRBD1|TRBV30|few|TRBJ1-2
CAWQTGLNYGYTF
TGTGCCTGGCAGACAGGGCTTAACTATGGCTACACCTTC
>13|NA|TRBV6-1|few|TRBJ1-5
CASSPGRSQPQHF
TGTGCCAGCAGTCCGGGACGCAGTCAGCCCCAGCATTTT
>13|TRBD1|TRBV7-9|NA|TRBJ1-2
CAIGGGMDYGYTF
TGTGCCATCGGAGGGGGCATGGACTATGGCTACACCTTC
>14|NA|TRBV27|many|TRBJ1-1
CASSLQIVSPEAFF
TGTGCCAGCAGTTTACAGATCGTCTCTCCTGAAGCTTTCTTT
>14|TRBD2|TRBV28|few|TRBJ2-1
CANSPSGGASEQFF
TGCGCCAACAGCCCTAGCGGGGGGGCCTCCGAGCAGTTCTTC
>15|TRBD1|TRBV6-2/TRBV6-3|NA|TRBJ1-1
CASSSATGGRTEAFF
TGTGCCAGCAGTTCCGCGACAGGGGGGAGGACTGAAGCTTTCTTT
>12|NA|TRBV4-3|few|TRBJ1-4
CASSNNYEKLFF
TGCGCCAGCAGCAACAACTATGAAAAACTGTTTTTT
>12|TRBD2|TRBV30|NA|TRBJ2-7
CAWSPGRGKQYF
TGTGCCTGGAGTCCGGGGCGGGGGAAGCAGTACTTC
>15|TRBD2|TRBV7-7|NA|TRBJ2-2
CASSLLAGRTGELFF
TGTGCCAGCAGCTTACTAGCGGGGCGAACCGGGGAGCTGTTTTTT